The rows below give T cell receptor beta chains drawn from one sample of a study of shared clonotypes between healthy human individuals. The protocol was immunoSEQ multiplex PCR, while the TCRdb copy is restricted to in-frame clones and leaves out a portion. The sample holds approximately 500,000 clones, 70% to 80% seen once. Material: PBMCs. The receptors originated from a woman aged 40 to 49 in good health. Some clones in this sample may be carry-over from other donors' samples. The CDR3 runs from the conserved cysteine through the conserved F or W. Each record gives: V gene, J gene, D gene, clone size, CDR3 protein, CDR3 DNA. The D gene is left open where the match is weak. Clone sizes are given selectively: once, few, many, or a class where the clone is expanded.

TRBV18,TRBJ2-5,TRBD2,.,CASSPRTSGLETQYF,TGTGCCAGCTCACCTAGGACTAGCGGCCTGGAGACCCAGTACTTC
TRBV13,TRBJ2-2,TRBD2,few,CASSLGLGGRTGELFF,TGTGCCAGCAGCTTAGGCCTTGGCGGGAGGACCGGGGAGCTGTTTTTT
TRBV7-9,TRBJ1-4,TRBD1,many,CASSPSFTGDPTNEKLFF,TGTGCCAGCAGCCCGTCGTTTACAGGGGATCCAACTAATGAAAAACTGTTTTTT
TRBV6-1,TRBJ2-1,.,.,CASNLPEYEQFF,TGTGCCAGCAATTTGCCGGAATATGAGCAGTTCTTC
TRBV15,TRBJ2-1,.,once,CATSGGQTYNEQFF,TGTGCCACCAGCGGTGGACAGACCTACAATGAGCAGTTCTTC
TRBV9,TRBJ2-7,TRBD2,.,CASSVEKGTSAGEQYF,TGTGCCAGCAGCGTCGAGAAGGGGACTAGCGCTGGCGAGCAGTACTTC
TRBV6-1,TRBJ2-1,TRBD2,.,CASSAMGLAGPLFNEQFF,TGTGCCAGCAGTGCCATGGGACTAGCGGGACCACTTTTCAATGAGCAGTTCTTC
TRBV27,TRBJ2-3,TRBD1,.,CATSPGQGTDTQYF,TGTGCCACTAGTCCGGGACAGGGCACAGATACGCAGTATTTT
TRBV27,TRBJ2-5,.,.,CASSPRGKGVGETQYF,TGTGCCAGCAGCCCCCGAGGGAAGGGGGTGGGAGAGACCCAGTACTTC
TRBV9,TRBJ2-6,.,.,CASSDSGANVLTF,TGTGCCAGCAGCGACTCTGGGGCCAACGTCCTGACTTTC
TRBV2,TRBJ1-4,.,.,CASRPEINEKLFF,TGTGCCAGCCGTCCGGAAATTAATGAAAAACTGTTTTTT
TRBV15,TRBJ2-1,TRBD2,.,CATSSLTSGYYNEQFF,TGTGCCACCAGCAGCTTGACTAGCGGCTACTACAATGAGCAGTTCTTC
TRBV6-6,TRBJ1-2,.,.,CASSYPLYGYTF,TGTGCCAGCAGTTACCCGCTCTATGGCTACACCTTC
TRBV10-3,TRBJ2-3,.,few,CAIETEGTDTQYF,TGTGCCATCGAAACAGAGGGGACAGATACGCAGTATTTT
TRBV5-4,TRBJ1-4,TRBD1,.,CASSKTGWERNEKLFF,TGTGCCAGCAGCAAGACAGGGTGGGAGAGGAATGAAAAACTGTTTTTT
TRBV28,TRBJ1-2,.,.,CASSWGSAYGYTF,TGTGCCAGCAGCTGGGGCAGCGCCTATGGCTACACCTTC
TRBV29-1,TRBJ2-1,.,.,CSVRGLEQFF,TGCAGCGTCAGGGGACTTGAGCAGTTCTTC
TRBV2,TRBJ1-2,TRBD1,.,CASKYTGGLVGYTF,TGTGCCAGCAAGTACACAGGGGGCTTGGTGGGCTACACCTTC
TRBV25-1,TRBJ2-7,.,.,CASSVRTASSYEQYF,TGTGCCAGCAGTGTAAGAACGGCAAGCTCCTACGAGCAGTACTTC
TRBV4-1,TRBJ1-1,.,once,CASSLADWNTEAFF,TGCGCCAGCAGCCTAGCCGACTGGAACACTGAAGCTTTCTTT
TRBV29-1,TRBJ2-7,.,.,CSVNKGSYEQYF,TGCAGCGTCAACAAGGGGAGTTACGAGCAGTACTTC
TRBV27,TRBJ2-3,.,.,CASSPGRISTDTQYF,TGTGCCAGCAGCCCTGGACGGATTAGCACAGATACGCAGTATTTT
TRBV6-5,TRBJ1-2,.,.,CASSRGGQANYGYTF,TGTGCCAGCAGTCGGGGGGGGCAAGCTAACTATGGCTACACCTTC
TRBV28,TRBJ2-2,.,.,CASSFVTGELFF,TGTGCCAGCAGTTTTGTTACCGGGGAGCTGTTTTTT
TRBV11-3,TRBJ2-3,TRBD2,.,CASSLTTSGPSTDTQYF,TGTGCCAGCAGCTTAACAACTAGCGGGCCTAGCACAGATACGCAGTATTTT
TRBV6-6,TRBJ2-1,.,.,CASSYSKRSSYNEQFF,TGTGCCAGCAGTTACTCGAAGAGAAGCTCCTACAATGAGCAGTTCTTC
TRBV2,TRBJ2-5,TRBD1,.,CASTRTGGLETQYF,TGTGCCAGCACGAGAACAGGGGGTCTTGAGACCCAGTACTTC
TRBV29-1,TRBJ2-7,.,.,CSVSGTAAWGEQYF,TGCAGCGTAAGCGGGACAGCCGCCTGGGGCGAGCAGTACTTC
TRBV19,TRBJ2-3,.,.,CASGKVGISNTQYF,TGTGCCAGCGGAAAGGTGGGGATTTCAAATACGCAGTATTTT
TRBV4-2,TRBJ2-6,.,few,CASRRAGGANVLTF,TGTGCCAGCCGCAGGGCTGGTGGGGCCAACGTCCTGACTTTC
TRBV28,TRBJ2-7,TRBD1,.,CASRGTGVGYEQYF,TGTGCCAGCAGGGGGACAGGGGTTGGTTACGAGCAGTACTTC
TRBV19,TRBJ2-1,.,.,CASSIGRGTYNEQFF,TGTGCCAGTAGTATAGGGCGGGGTACCTACAATGAGCAGTTCTTC
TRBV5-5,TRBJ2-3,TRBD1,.,CASSYSGQATPGTQYF,TGTGCCAGCAGCTACTCAGGACAGGCTACCCCGGGTACGCAGTATTTT
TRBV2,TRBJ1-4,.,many,CASSVILEKLFF,TGTGCCAGCAGTGTAATTCTTGAAAAACTGTTTTTT
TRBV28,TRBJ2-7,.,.,CASSPTRSSYEQYF,TGTGCCAGCAGCCCGACCCGGAGCTCCTACGAGCAGTACTTC
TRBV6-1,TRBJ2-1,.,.,CASSEALGQGGSDQFF,TGTGCCAGCAGTGAAGCGCTAGGGCAGGGGGGAAGTGATCAGTTCTTC
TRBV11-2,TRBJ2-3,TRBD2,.,CASSLEGSAGVDTQYF,TGTGCCAGCAGCTTAGAAGGTAGCGCGGGAGTTGATACGCAGTATTTT
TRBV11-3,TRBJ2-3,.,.,CASSLGAGSTDTQYF,TGTGCCAGCAGCTTAGGGGCCGGGAGCACAGATACGCAGTATTTT
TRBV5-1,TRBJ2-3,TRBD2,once,CASSSGLAGVSTDTQYF,TGCGCCAGCAGCTCGGGACTAGCGGGAGTGAGCACAGATACGCAGTATTTT
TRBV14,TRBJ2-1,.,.,CASSAINEQFF,TGTGCCAGCAGCGCTATAAATGAGCAGTTCTTC
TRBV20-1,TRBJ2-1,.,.,CSASGLNEQFF,TGCAGTGCTAGTGGGCTCAATGAGCAGTTCTTC
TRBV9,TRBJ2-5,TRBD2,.,CASSVGYSPSGGEETQYF,TGTGCCAGCAGCGTGGGCTACTCCCCTAGCGGGGGTGAAGAGACCCAGTACTTC
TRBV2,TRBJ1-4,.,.,CASSWTVALGEKLFF,TGTGCCAGCAGCTGGACTGTGGCGTTGGGTGAAAAACTGTTTTTT
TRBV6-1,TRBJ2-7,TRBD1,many,CASSPTGGLYEQYF,TGTGCCAGCAGTCCGACAGGGGGGCTCTACGAGCAGTACTTC
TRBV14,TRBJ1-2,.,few,CASSQNRDYGYTF,TGTGCCAGCAGCCAAAACAGGGATTACGGCTACACCTTC
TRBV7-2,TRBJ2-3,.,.,CASSLNTQYF,TGTGCCAGCAGCTTGAATACGCAGTATTTT
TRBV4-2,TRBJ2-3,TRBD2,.,CASSQDRGGRGADTQYF,TGTGCCAGCAGCCAAGATAGGGGCGGGAGAGGAGCAGATACGCAGTATTTT
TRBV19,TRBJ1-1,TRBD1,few,CASSLRTGEAFF,TGTGCCAGTAGTCTCCGGACAGGGGAAGCTTTCTTT
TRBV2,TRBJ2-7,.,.,CASRNSGLRSYEQYF,TGTGCCAGCAGGAATAGCGGCCTACGCTCCTACGAGCAGTACTTC
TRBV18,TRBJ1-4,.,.,CASSPRGRGNEKLFF,TGTGCCAGCTCACCTCGGGGCAGGGGCAATGAAAAACTGTTTTTT